What follows is one TCR beta chain and its context. Antigen: not known. The record originates from a study of breast tumors, draining lymph nodes, adjacent tissues. Trimming pared 3 bases from V and 2 bases from J, leaving 16 bases between. This CDR3 contains 16 residues. Germline CDR1 reads SGHKS; CDR2 reads YYEKEE (reference sequence). Study-wide findings and caveats: Tumor T cell lymph node origin was a supported hypothesis, not proven. Luminal-like breast cancer showed significantly higher tumor–nontumor repertoire similarity than basal-like. Tumor TCR diversity was below lymph nodes but above nontumor tissue. Data fit most tumor T cells coming from lymph node, expanding in tumor.

TCRdb used MiXCR to reprocess the multiplex PCR reads, holding one entry per CDR3 protein. This repertoire shows 85,000 to 120,000 distinct CDR3 sequences, less than 40% found once; its top ten account for approximately 6%. Axillary draining lymph nodes of breast cancer patients supplied the node samples. The material sequenced was axillary lymph node tissue. This TCR came from a female donor with breast cancer. Some clones in this sample may be carry-over from other donors' samples. The V call is TRBV5-5, the J call TRBJ2-3; D possibly corresponds to TRBD1 (5 bases). CDR3 nucleotide sequence: TGTGCCAGCAGCTCGCTAGTTCAGGGTTTCACAGATACGCAGTATTTT. Translated, it gives CASSSLVQGFTDTQYF.